This T cell receptor (beta chain) was documented in a study of human T cells and chemical hapten exposure. Findings and caveats of the study: TCRs exceeding 1 in 1000 frequency stayed unchanged with DPC sensitization.

How the authors handled the data: Sampled TCR counts reached a median of 95,638 per sample, with values ranging from roughly 20,000 to 700,000. TCRdb re-called the RACE reads through MiXCR, storing one row per CDR3 protein. The V and J calls and clone size come from TCRdb's table, not from the authors' own analysis. The repertoire holds roughly 100,000 distinct CDR3 sequences, with around 12% as singletons. The CDR3 totals 17 residues. From germline, CDR1 is SGHTA and CDR2 FQGNSA. V lost 0 bases and J lost 11; bases outside the gene matches: 11. This clonotype was found many times. The antigen remains undetermined. Time point noted: pre-sensitization, week 0. Treatment described: therapeutic diphenylcyclopropenone sensitization with weekly scalp DPC. Suited to DPC and affected by alopecia, the donors ranged from 18 to 70 years old.

The clonotype originates from a woman aged 50 to 65 with alopecia areata. Some clones in this sample may be carry-over from other donors' samples. The J gene is TRBJ1-6, the V gene TRBV7-2; 9 nucleotides match TRBD1. This sample comprised whole blood, obtained in connection with sensitization to the hapten diphenylcyclopropenone (DPC). CDR3: CASSLAGGQGNRAPLHF. As DNA, the CDR3 is TGTGCCAGCAGCTTAGCGGGGGGACAGGGCAACCGGGCACCCCTCCACTTT.